Below, one T cell receptor (beta chain) is given with its context. What it recognizes is unknown. The read ends 3 residues early relative to the CDR3; the germline J gene fills the gap. These data originate in a study of T cell clonality in common variable immunodeficiency. Broader study findings: Links between repertoire features and CVID complications were heterogeneity-limited. CVID subjects had higher TCRbeta clonality than healthy controls, most marked in about a third. In common variable immunodeficiency, TCR beta chains reportedly carried fewer deletions and N-nucleotide insertions.

The CDR3 contains 14 residues. J gave up 7 bases and V 1 base, and 4 bases lay outside the gene matches. Germline V gene lookup returns CDR1 GTSNPN and CDR2 SVGIG (reference sequence). The data were produced by immunoSEQ multiplex PCR, yet TCRdb's version contains in-frame clones alone and is incomplete. Seen in this sample are about 15,000 clones; the ten most common clones hold roughly 5.2%. The sequencing input was peripheral blood mononuclear cells. The rearrangement links TRBV30 to TRBJ1-2; TRBD1 matches 12 bases. The TCR sequence derives from a human donor with common variable immunodeficiency. The CDR3 sequence: CAWSEGQGAFGYTF. The part of the CDR3 DNA that was read is TGTGCCTGGAGTGAGGGACAGGGGGCTTTTGGC. The whole variable domain, remainder taken from reference TRBV30 and TRBJ1-2, is SQTIHQWPATLVQPVGSPLSLECTVEGTSNPNLYWYRQAAGRGLQLLFYSVGIGQISSEVPQNLSASRPQDRQFILSSKKLLLSDSGFYLCAWSEGQGAFGYTFGSGTRLTVV.